Shown below are 22 T cell receptor beta chains from a single sample sequenced in a study of early T cells in non-severe SARS-CoV-2 infection. TCRdb fed the 5' RACE reads into MiXCR, producing one record per CDR3 protein. This table has about 110,000 distinct CDR3 sequences, around 10% appearing once. The sequenced sample consisted of whole blood. The receptors derive from an adult who was a healthcare worker with PCR-confirmed SARS-CoV-2 infection or an uninfected control (not recorded which).

Many counts were recorded for this clonotype. The gene calls are TRBV28 and TRBJ1-6; 7 nucleotides line up with TRBD1. The CDR3 length is 14 residues. Germline V gene sequence: CDR1 MDHEN, CDR2 SYDVKM. V was pared by 5 bases and J by 10 bases, with 8 bases of the junction left unmatched. CDR3: CASSLGQMRSPLHF. The CDR3 DNA follows: TGTGCCAGCAGTCTGGGACAGATGAGATCACCCCTCCACTTT.

This clonotype was seen repeatedly, ten times or more. The CDR3 spells CSAREEGELFF. Written as DNA, the CDR3 is TGCAGTGCTAGAGAGGAGGGGGAGCTGTTTTTT. The chain links TRBV20-1 to TRBJ2-2; no reliable D call. The germline V gene encodes CDR1 DFQATT and CDR2 SNEGSKA (reference sequence). The CDR3 covers 11 residues. Trimming pared 0 bases from V and 8 bases from J, leaving 4 bases between.

This clonotype was counted many times. CDR3 in DNA: TGCAGTGCTAGCGGGAGGGTACGGCACGAGCAGTACTTC. This encodes CSASGRVRHEQYF. This chain joins TRBV20-1 and TRBJ2-7, with 8 bases aligning to TRBD2. This CDR3 contains 13 residues. The germline CDR1 and CDR2 sequences are DFQATT and SNEGSKA (reference sequence). Unmatched junction bases numbered 6, after V lost 3 bases and J lost 5 bases.

The rearrangement links TRBV5-6 to TRBJ2-2, with 11 positions matching TRBD2. The V and J ends lost 0 bases and 3 bases, in that order; junction bases with no gene match: 1. The CDR3 length is 16 residues. Germline loops: CDR1 SGHDT, CDR2 YYEEEE. CDR3 protein: CASSLGLAGYTGELFF. The CDR3 DNA follows: TGTGCCAGCAGCTTGGGACTAGCGGGATACACCGGGGAGCTGTTTTTT. The full variable domain, rest sourced from reference TRBV5-6 and TRBJ2-2, is DAGVTQSPTHLIKTRGQQVTLRCSPKSGHDTVSWYQQALGQGPQFIFQYYEEEERQRGNFPDRFSGHQFPNYSSELNVNALLLGDSALYLCASSLGLAGYTGELFFGEGSRLTVL.

Of note for this clonotype: This may be a read error: a much more frequent sequence differs by one nucleotide. A read error is likely, as this CDR3 ends without the conserved phenylalanine or tryptophan. The V call is TRBV19, the J call TRBJ1-5; TRBD1 might be the D (5 bases). The germline V gene encodes CDR1 LNHDA and CDR2 SQIVND (reference sequence). The CDR3 is 16 residues long. The V and J ends lost 6 bases and 1 base respectively, with 16 bases between them. The CDR3 loop is CASSTVAGISNQPQHY. The DNA of the CDR3 is TGTGCCAGTAGCACCGTTGCAGGGATAAGCAATCAGCCCCAGCATTAT.

This clonotype was seen a handful of times. The chain couples TRBV20-1 to TRBJ1-4; D is uncertain. CDR1 is DFQATT and CDR2 is SNEGSKA in the germline V gene (reference sequence). With 5 bases removed from V and 8 bases from J, the gap between germline ends came to 21 bases. The CDR3 runs to 15 residues. CDR3 DNA: TGCAGTGCTCGCTCGGACCGGGATGCGAGGGAAAAACTGTTTTTT. It encodes CSARSDRDAREKLFF.

This clonotype was seen repeatedly, ten times or more. The gene calls are TRBV12-3 or TRBV12-4 and TRBJ1-2; tentatively, D is TRBD1 (5 bases). CDR3 length equals 14 residues. V gave up 6 bases and J gave up 4 bases, with 15 bases separating them. The CDR3 loop reads CASSRGSGGYGYTF. The DNA of the CDR3 is TGTGCCAGCAGCCGGGGGTCAGGCGGCTATGGCTACACCTTC.

This clonotype was observed a few times. The CDR3 region is CASSPTVHTDTQYF. In DNA, the CDR3 is TGCGCCAGCAGCCCGACTGTACACACAGATACGCAGTATTTT. V gene TRBV4-3 combines with J gene TRBJ2-3; D not certain. Between the trimmed V and J ends, which lost 4 bases and 2 bases, there was a span of 10 bases. The CDR3 extends over 14 amino acids. Germline loops: CDR1 LGHNA, CDR2 YSLEER.

This clonotype was seen repeatedly, ten times or more. V is TRBV5-1 and J is TRBJ1-1, with D possibly matching TRBD1 (5 bases). CDR3 length equals 14 residues. V was pared by 4 bases and J by 4 bases, with 14 bases between. CDR1 is SGHRS, CDR2 YFSETQ, per germline. CDR3 region: CASSTTAGSTEAFF. The CDR3 DNA reads as TGCGCCAGCAGCACGACCGCAGGGTCCACTGAAGCTTTCTTT.

This clonotype showed up many times. The V and J genes are TRBV19 and TRBJ2-7; 10 bases align to TRBD2. Losses at the gene ends were 5 bases for V and 2 bases for J; bases not matched to a gene: 3. Germline V gene lookup returns CDR1 LNHDA and CDR2 SQIVND (reference sequence). This CDR3 is built from 14 residues. CDR3 sequence: CASSWSGRAYEQYF. As DNA, the CDR3 is TGTGCCAGTAGTTGGAGCGGGAGGGCCTACGAGCAGTACTTC.

This clonotype appeared a few times. This chain links TRBV10-3 with TRBJ1-1; D perhaps matches TRBD1 (6 bases). The CDR3 loop spans 14 amino acids. The V and J ends lost 4 bases and 1 base respectively, with 10 bases between them. Germline CDR1 and CDR2: ENHRY and SYGVKD. CDR3 coding DNA: TGTGCCATCAGTGGCCCACAGGGGAACACTGAAGCTTTCTTT. Amino acid sequence: CAISGPQGNTEAFF.

Points on this clonotype: It may be a read error: a sequence one base away is much more abundant. The chain couples TRBV12-3 or TRBV12-4 to TRBJ2-2, with 10 nucleotides matching TRBD2. The CDR3 covers 13 residues. The junction had 8 bases not matched to a gene; V was cut back by 8 bases and J by 11 bases. The CDR3 nucleotides are TGTGCCAGCCGTCTAGCGGGAGATCATGAGCTGTTTTTT. It codes for CASRLAGDHELFF.

This clonotype occurred a few times. The chain carries TRBV20-1 and TRBJ2-7, with 7 positions matching TRBD1. This CDR3 is 12 amino acids long. CDR1 and CDR2 from the germline V gene are DFQATT and SNEGSKA (reference sequence). J gave up 5 bases and V 4 bases, and 5 bases lay outside the gene matches. The CDR3 reads CSATDRAHEQYF. The CDR3 DNA follows: TGCAGTGCTACCGACAGGGCACACGAGCAGTACTTC.

This clonotype was counted a few times. The genes are TRBV7-6 and TRBJ2-5; D uncertain. Germline V gene sequence: CDR1 SGHVS, CDR2 FNYEAQ. This CDR3 comprises 12 residues. The ends were cut back, 6 bases at V and 4 bases at J, with 9 bases in the middle. CDR3 amino acids: CASSPAGETQYF. The CDR3 nucleotides read TGTGCCAGCAGTCCGGCAGGAGAGACCCAGTACTTC.

This clonotype came up many times. The chain couples TRBV11-1 to TRBJ2-2; D assignment may be TRBD1 or TRBD2 (6 bases each). V was shortened by 3 bases and J by 6 bases, with 14 bases between the two germline ends. Per germline, CDR1 SGHAT and CDR2 FQDESV (reference sequence). CDR3 size: 15 residues. CDR3 region: CASSLGRGGPGELFF. DNA for the CDR3: TGTGCCAGCAGCTTGGGCAGGGGAGGTCCCGGGGAGCTGTTTTTT.

The sample holds a few counts of this clonotype. CDR3 nucleotides: TGTGCCAGCAGCGTAGGGCCAAACACTGAAGCTTTCTTT. It specifies CASSVGPNTEAFF. J is TRBJ1-1 and V is TRBV9; D ambiguous. Trimming cost V 0 bases and J 2 bases, with 5 bases left between them. The germline V gene encodes CDR1 SGDLS and CDR2 YYNGEE. CDR3 size: 13 residues. Complete variable domain (other parts from reference TRBV9 and TRBJ1-1): DSGVTQTPKHLITATGQRVTLRCSPRSGDLSVYWYQQSLDQGLQFLIQYYNGEERAKGNILERFSAQQFPDLHSELNLSSLELGDSALYFCASSVGPNTEAFFGQGTRLTVV.

This clonotype was detected many times. The chain uses TRBV30 and TRBJ1-2; no firm D call. Germline loops: CDR1 GTSNPN, CDR2 SVGIG (reference sequence). CDR3 length: 12 residues. V gave up 0 bases and J gave up 6 bases, with 8 bases separating them. This chain's CDR3 is CAWSVRGNGYTF. CDR3 DNA sequence: TGTGCCTGGAGTGTACGAGGGAATGGCTACACCTTC.

This clonotype was seen many times. The chain combines TRBV28 with TRBJ2-1; 7 nucleotides agree with TRBD2. V lost 8 bases to trimming and J lost 4 bases; unmatched junction nucleotides: 5. The CDR3 is 13 amino acids. Germline CDR1 MDHEN, CDR2 SYDVKM. The CDR3 DNA sequence: TGTGCCAGCCTCGGACTAGATTACAATGAGCAGTTCTTC. Residues: CASLGLDYNEQFF.

This clonotype turned up a few times. This chain uses TRBV3-1 with TRBJ2-5; TRBD2 agrees at 7 bases. Trimming removed 0 bases from V and 4 bases from J; junction bases left unmatched: 5. Germline V lookup: CDR1 LGHDT, CDR2 YNNKEL (reference sequence). This CDR3 spans 15 amino acids. Here the CDR3 reads CASSQDPGGIETQYF. Written as DNA, the CDR3 is TGTGCCAGCAGCCAAGACCCCGGGGGGATAGAGACCCAGTACTTC.

This chain joins TRBV20-1 and TRBJ2-1; TRBD2 agrees at 10 bases. Germline assignment: CDR1 DFQATT and CDR2 SNEGSKA (reference sequence). The CDR3 contains 14 residues. The V gene end was trimmed by 2 bases and the J gene end by 7 bases; junction bases not matched to a gene: 5. The CDR3 here is CSARRLAGVNEQFF. The CDR3 bases are TGCAGTGCTAGAAGGCTAGCGGGGGTGAATGAGCAGTTCTTC.

This clonotype was found a few times. The genes are TRBV18 and TRBJ1-6, with D possibly matching TRBD1 (5 bases). From germline, CDR1 is KGHSH and CDR2 LQKENI. This CDR3 is built from 15 residues. The V end lost 3 bases, the J end lost 7 bases, and 13 bases lay between the germline ends. The CDR3 sequence is CASSPRSGPNSPLHF. DNA of the CDR3: TGTGCCAGCTCACCTCGTTCAGGGCCCAATTCACCCCTCCACTTT.

A word on this clonotype: This may be a read error: a much more frequent sequence differs by one nucleotide. The genes are TRBV6-4 and TRBJ2-3; maybe TRBD1 (6 bases). Germline CDR1 MRHNA, CDR2 SNTAGT. The CDR3 is made up of 17 amino acids. For the CDR3, the DNA is TGTGCCAGCAGTGACTCCTCGACGGGTGGGGGCACAGATACGCTGTATTTT. Amino acid sequence: CASSDSSTGGGTDTLYF.